The sequence of this T cell receptor (beta chain) was determined in a study of spatial heterogeneity in lung cancer. Study context: Each unique TCR and UMI combination was seen more than ten times on average in raw reads. Whole-study findings and limits: Blood carried ubiquitous expanded tumor TCRs more at resection than follow-up.

TCRdb re-called the 5' RACE reads with MiXCR, one entry per CDR3 protein. The sample yields some 100,000 distinct CDR3 sequences, around 12% seen once. The time point: sample taken at primary tumor resection. Samples came from 60 to 75 TRACERx patients with untreated early-stage lung cancer. Unsorted samples of tumor, nontumor lung or frozen PBMC had their whole RNA sequenced. Details on this clonotype: As yet, its antigen is unknown.

V shed 2 bases and J shed 1 base, with 18 bases lying between them. Germline V gives CDR1 MNHNY, CDR2 SVGAGI (reference sequence). The CDR3 consists of 18 residues. V usage is TRBV6-6 and J usage is TRBJ1-3, with D perhaps TRBD1 (5 bases). This material consisted of PBMCs, taken at surgery. The source is a male donor with early-stage non-small cell lung cancer. The CDR3 coding sequence is TGTGCCAGCAGTTACGGGTCTTTGCGGGGCCTGTCTGGAAACACCATATATTTT. It translates to CASSYGSLRGLSGNTIYF.